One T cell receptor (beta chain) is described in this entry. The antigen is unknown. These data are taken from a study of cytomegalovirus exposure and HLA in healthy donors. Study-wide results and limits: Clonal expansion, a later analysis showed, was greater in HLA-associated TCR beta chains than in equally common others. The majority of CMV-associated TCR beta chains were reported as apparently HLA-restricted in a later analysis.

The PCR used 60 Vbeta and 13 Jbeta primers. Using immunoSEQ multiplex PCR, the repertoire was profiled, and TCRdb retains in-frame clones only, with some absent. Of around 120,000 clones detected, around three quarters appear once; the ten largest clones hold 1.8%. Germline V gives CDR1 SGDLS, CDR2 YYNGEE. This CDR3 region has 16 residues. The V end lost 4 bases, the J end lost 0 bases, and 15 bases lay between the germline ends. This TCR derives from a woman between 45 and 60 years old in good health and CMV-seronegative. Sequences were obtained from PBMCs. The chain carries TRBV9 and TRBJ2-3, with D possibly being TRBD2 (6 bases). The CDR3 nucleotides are TGTGCCAGCAGCCCCCGGGACTTGCCTAGCACAGATACGCAGTATTTT. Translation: CASSPRDLPSTDTQYF.